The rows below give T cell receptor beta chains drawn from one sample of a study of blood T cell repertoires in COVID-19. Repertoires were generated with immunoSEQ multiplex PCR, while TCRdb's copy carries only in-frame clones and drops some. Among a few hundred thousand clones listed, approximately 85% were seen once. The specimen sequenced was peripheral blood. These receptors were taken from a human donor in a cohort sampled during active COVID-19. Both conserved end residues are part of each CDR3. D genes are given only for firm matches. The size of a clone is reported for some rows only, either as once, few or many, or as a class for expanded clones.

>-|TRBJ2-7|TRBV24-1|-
CATSDRPWTETYEQYF
TGTGCCACCAGTGACCGACCTTGGACAGAAACCTACGAGCAGTACTTC
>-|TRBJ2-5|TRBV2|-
CASSTGTLGGTQYF
TGTGCCAGCAGCACCGGGACCCTAGGGGGGACCCAGTACTTC
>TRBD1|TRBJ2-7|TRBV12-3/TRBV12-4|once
CASSRQGFDEQYF
TGTGCCAGCAGTCGACAGGGATTCGACGAGCAGTACTTC
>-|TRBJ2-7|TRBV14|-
CASSQESRWSSYEQYF
TGTGCCAGCAGCCAAGAATCGCGCTGGAGCTCCTACGAGCAGTACTTC
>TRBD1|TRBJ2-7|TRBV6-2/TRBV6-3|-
CASSYSKGTGNEQYF
TGTGCCAGCAGTTACTCGAAAGGGACAGGGAACGAGCAGTACTTC
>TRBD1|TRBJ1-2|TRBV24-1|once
CATSGGQGRHGYTF
TGTGCCACCAGTGGGGGACAGGGGAGGCATGGCTACACCTTC
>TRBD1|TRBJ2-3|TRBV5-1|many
CASSLGGDSGTDTQYF
TGCGCCAGCAGCTTGGGTGGGGACAGCGGCACAGATACGCAGTATTTT
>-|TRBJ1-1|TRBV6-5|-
CASSYDPGGTEAFF
TGTGCCAGCAGTTACGACCCGGGGGGCACTGAAGCTTTCTTT
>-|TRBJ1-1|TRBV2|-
CASSETGYGNTEAFF
TGTGCCAGCAGTGAAACAGGGTACGGGAACACTGAAGCTTTCTTT
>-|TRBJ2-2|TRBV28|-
CASSFEGSTGELFF
TGTGCCAGCAGTTTTGAGGGTTCCACCGGGGAGCTGTTTTTT
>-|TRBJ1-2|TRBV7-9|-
CASSLAAGLGYTF
TGTGCCAGCAGCTTAGCTGCAGGGTTAGGCTACACCTTC
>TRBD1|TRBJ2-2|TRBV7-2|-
CASSYETGGGTGELFF
TGTGCCAGCAGCTACGAAACAGGGGGTGGCACCGGGGAGCTGTTTTTT
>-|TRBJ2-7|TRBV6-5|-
CASSYSDRFYEQYF
TGTGCCAGCAGTTACTCTGACAGGTTCTACGAGCAGTACTTC
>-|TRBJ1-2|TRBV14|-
CASSQDRGYGYTF
TGTGCCAGCAGCCAAGATAGGGGTTATGGCTACACCTTC
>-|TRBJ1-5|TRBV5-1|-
CASSLVAGEPQHF
TGCGCCAGCAGCTTGGTGGCAGGTGAGCCCCAGCATTTT
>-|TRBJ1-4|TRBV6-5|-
CATRQTEKLFF
TGTGCCACCCGACAGACTGAAAAACTGTTTTTT
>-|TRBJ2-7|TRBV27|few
CASRPVGTKDYEQYF
TGTGCCAGCAGGCCAGTCGGGACAAAGGATTACGAGCAGTACTTC
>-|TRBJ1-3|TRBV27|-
CASSSTDSGNTIYF
TGTGCCAGCAGTTCCACGGACAGTGGAAACACCATATATTTT
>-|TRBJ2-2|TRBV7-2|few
CASSFGTGELFF
TGTGCCAGCAGTTTCGGGACCGGGGAGCTGTTTTTT
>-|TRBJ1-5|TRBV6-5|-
CASRGGNSNQPQHF
TGTGCCAGCCGAGGGGGAAATAGCAATCAGCCCCAGCATTTT